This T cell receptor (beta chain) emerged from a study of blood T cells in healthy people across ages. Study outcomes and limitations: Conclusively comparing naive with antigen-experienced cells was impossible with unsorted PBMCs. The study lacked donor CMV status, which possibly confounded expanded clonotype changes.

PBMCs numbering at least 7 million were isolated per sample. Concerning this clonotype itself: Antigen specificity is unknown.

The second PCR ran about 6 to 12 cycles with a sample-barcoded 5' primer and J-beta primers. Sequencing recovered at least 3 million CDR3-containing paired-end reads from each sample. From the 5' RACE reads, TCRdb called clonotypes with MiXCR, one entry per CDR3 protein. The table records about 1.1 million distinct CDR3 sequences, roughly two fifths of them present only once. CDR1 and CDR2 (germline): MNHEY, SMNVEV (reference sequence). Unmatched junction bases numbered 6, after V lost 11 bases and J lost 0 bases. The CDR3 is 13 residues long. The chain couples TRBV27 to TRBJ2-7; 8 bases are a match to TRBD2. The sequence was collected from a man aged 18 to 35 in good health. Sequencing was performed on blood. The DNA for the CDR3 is TGTGCCGCAGGAAGCGGGGGCTCCTACGAGCAGTACTTC. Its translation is CAAGSGGSYEQYF.